These T cell receptor beta chains were read from a single sample in a study of T-cell memory formation after mild COVID-19. TCRdb itself ran the 5' RACE reads through MiXCR, one entry per CDR3 protein. The repertoire includes more than 35,000 distinct CDR3 sequences, 6.1% of them detected once, and 0.7% to 0.9% sits in the top ten. Sequencing was performed on PBMCs or a T cell subset sorted from them (not recorded which). These receptor sequences come from an adult who had mild COVID-19 (a few samples of this study predate the infection). Cell type and time point are not known. Each CDR3 is given with its conserved first and last residue. The D gene is left open where the match is weak. Only part of the rows carry a size: once, few, many, or a class if the clone is expanded.

d_gene	abundance	j_gene	v_gene	len	CDR3aa	CDR3nt
TRBD2	many	TRBJ2-1	TRBV7-3	13	CASSTTSENEQFF	TGTGCCAGCAGCACGACTAGCGAGAATGAGCAGTTCTTC
TRBD1	few	TRBJ2-6	TRBV2	16	CASSEGTGSGANVLTF	TGTGCCAGCAGTGAAGGGACAGGGTCAGGGGCCAACGTCCTGACTTTC
-	few	TRBJ1-2	TRBV7-2	13	CASSFQTRNGYTF	TGTGCCAGCAGCTTCCAGACCCGAAATGGCTACACCTTC
TRBD2	few	TRBJ2-7	TRBV6-5	16	CASSGTSGGSGYEQYF	TGTGCCAGCAGTGGGACTAGCGGGGGTTCGGGCTACGAGCAGTACTTC
-	few	TRBJ1-2	TRBV20-1	12	CSARTANYGYTF	TGCAGTGCTCGGACGGCTAACTATGGCTACACCTTC
-	many	TRBJ2-1	TRBV19	16	CASSRGRSPSYNEQFF	TGTGCCAGTAGCCGGGGGCGGTCTCCCTCCTACAATGAGCAGTTCTTC
-	-	TRBJ1-1	TRBV30	12	CAWRRGYAEAFF	TGTGCCTGGAGGCGGGGTTACGCTGAAGCTTTCTTT
-	many	TRBJ1-3	TRBV20-1	15	CSAPDRLLARNTIYF	TGCAGTGCTCCTGACAGGCTTCTGGCCCGGAACACCATATATTTT
-	many	TRBJ1-5	TRBV12-3/TRBV12-4	14	CASSLEAAGQPQHF	TGTGCCAGCAGTTTGGAAGCGGCGGGTCAGCCCCAGCATTTT
-	-	TRBJ2-1	TRBV24-1	15	CATSDSVREVNEQFF	TGTGCCACCAGTGATTCTGTCAGGGAGGTCAATGAGCAGTTCTTC
-	many	TRBJ2-3	TRBV21-1	18	CASSKALTARPPTDTQYF	TGTGCCAGCAGCAAAGCGCTTACAGCCAGGCCCCCAACAGATACGCAGTATTTT
TRBD1	-	TRBJ1-4	TRBV5-1	15	CASSLRTGTNEKLFF	TGCGCCAGCAGCTTACGGACAGGGACTAATGAAAAACTGTTTTTT
-	many	TRBJ1-4	TRBV7-2	14	CASSNRRGNEKLFF	TGTGCCAGCAGCAACCGACGGGGAAATGAAAAACTGTTTTTT
TRBD1	many	TRBJ2-1	TRBV7-2	15	CASSFDRGGYNEQFF	TGTGCCAGCAGCTTTGACAGGGGGGGCTACAATGAGCAGTTCTTC
-	-	TRBJ2-7	TRBV6-2/TRBV6-3	14	CASSSDSRAYEQYF	TGTGCCAGCAGTTCGGACAGTAGGGCCTACGAGCAGTACTTC
-	many	TRBJ2-7	TRBV7-2	14	CASSLGPYSYEQYF	TGTGCCAGCAGCTTAGGGCCTTACTCCTACGAGCAGTACTTC
-	-	TRBJ1-5	TRBV20-1	12	CSASRAGQPQHF	TGCAGTGCTAGTAGGGCCGGCCAGCCCCAGCATTTT
-	many	TRBJ2-4	TRBV2	15	CASSEGGDRASIQYF	TGTGCCAGCAGTGAGGGGGGGGACAGAGCGAGCATTCAGTACTTC
-	many	TRBJ2-5	TRBV7-9	11	CASSHQETQYF	TGTGCCAGCAGCCACCAAGAGACCCAGTACTTC
TRBD2	many	TRBJ2-1	TRBV9	17	CASSVVGAGASYNEQFF	TGTGCCAGCAGCGTAGTTGGAGCGGGAGCCTCCTACAATGAGCAGTTCTTC
-	-	TRBJ1-2	TRBV5-8	13	CASSRGPLDGYTF	TGTGCCAGCAGCCGGGGACCGCTGGATGGCTACACCTTC
-	few	TRBJ1-1	TRBV5-5	14	CASSLPGGYTEAFF	TGTGCCAGCAGCTTGCCGGGGGGATACACTGAAGCTTTCTTT
-	-	TRBJ1-1	TRBV4-3	15	CASSQDGTLRTEAFF	TGCGCCAGCAGCCAAGATGGGACCCTCAGAACTGAAGCTTTCTTT
-	many	TRBJ2-1	TRBV24-1	15	CATSDFEQRNNEQFF	TGTGCCACCAGTGATTTCGAACAGAGGAACAATGAGCAGTTCTTC
-	-	TRBJ1-1	TRBV5-1	13	CASSFDRNTEAFF	TGCGCCAGCAGCTTCGACAGGAACACTGAAGCTTTCTTT
TRBD2	many	TRBJ2-5	TRBV7-2	15	CASSPQRDFGETQYF	TGTGCCAGCAGCCCCCAGCGGGATTTTGGAGAGACCCAGTACTTC
TRBD1	few	TRBJ1-3	TRBV7-9	14	CASRSGTAGNTIYF	TGTGCCAGCAGGTCCGGGACAGCTGGAAACACCATATATTTT
-	few	TRBJ1-6	TRBV27	11	CASRNNSPLHF	TGTGCCAGCAGGAATAATTCACCCCTCCACTTT
-	-	TRBJ1-1	TRBV1	15	CTSSQGVKRASEAFF	TGCACCAGCAGCCAAGGGGTGAAGAGGGCATCTGAAGCTTTCTTT
TRBD2	-	TRBJ2-1	TRBV11-2	15	CASRKPGLVYNEQFF	TGTGCCAGCAGGAAACCGGGACTAGTTTACAATGAGCAGTTCTTC
TRBD2	few	TRBJ2-3	TRBV25-1	17	CAQAARTSGGATDTQYF	TGTGCCCAAGCGGCCCGGACTAGCGGGGGGGCCACAGATACGCAGTATTTT
TRBD2	many	TRBJ2-1	TRBV18	15	CASSPLGGGGNEQFF	TGTGCCAGCTCACCCCTTGGTGGGGGAGGGAATGAGCAGTTCTTC
-	-	TRBJ1-3	TRBV21-1	19	CASSKSIGQISSSGNTIYF	TGTGCCAGCAGCAAATCGATAGGGCAAATAAGCTCCTCTGGAAACACCATATATTTT
TRBD1	many	TRBJ2-1	TRBV9	15	CASSGGTGGTVEQFF	TGTGCCAGCAGCGGGGGGACAGGGGGTACGGTTGAGCAGTTCTTC
-	few	TRBJ1-2	TRBV30	12	CAWSVLAAGYTF	TGTGCCTGGAGTGTACTGGCCGCGGGCTACACCTTC
TRBD2	many	TRBJ2-1	TRBV7-2	17	CASSYGTSGGGSDEQFF	TGTGCCAGCAGCTACGGGACTAGCGGGGGGGGTTCCGATGAGCAGTTCTTC
-	many	TRBJ2-5	TRBV12-3/TRBV12-4	12	CASMGFGETQYF	TGTGCCAGCATGGGCTTCGGGGAGACCCAGTACTTC
-	many	TRBJ2-3	TRBV19	14	CASSIRPGADTQYF	TGTGCCAGTAGTATCCGTCCAGGGGCAGATACGCAGTATTTT
-	many	TRBJ2-1	TRBV15	12	CATSRVGGPVLF	TGTGCCACCAGCAGAGTGGGAGGTCCTGTACTCTTC
TRBD2	-	TRBJ2-2	TRBV2	16	CASGGGAATNTGELFF	TGTGCCAGCGGGGGAGGGGCAGCCACGAACACCGGGGAGCTGTTTTTT
TRBD2	-	TRBJ2-3	TRBV4-1	16	CASSLTSGGATDTQYF	TGCGCCAGCAGCCTCACTAGCGGGGGGGCGACAGATACGCAGTATTTT
TRBD2	-	TRBJ2-2	TRBV2	15	CASSTSGSPTGELFF	TGTGCCAGCAGTACTAGCGGGAGCCCAACCGGGGAGCTGTTTTTT
TRBD1	many	TRBJ1-1	TRBV7-9	15	CASSLRDRVNTEAFF	TGTGCCAGCAGCTTAAGGGACAGGGTGAACACTGAAGCTTTCTTT
TRBD1	many	TRBJ1-4	TRBV29-1	14	CSVESDRGREKLFF	TGCAGCGTTGAATCGGACAGGGGGCGAGAAAAACTGTTTTTT
-	many	TRBJ2-1	TRBV9	13	CASSVELFNEQFF	TGTGCCAGCAGCGTAGAGCTCTTCAATGAGCAGTTCTTC
-	-	TRBJ1-5	TRBV19	18	CASSSPHSLLYSNQPQHF	TGTGCCAGTAGTAGCCCTCACAGCCTGCTCTATAGCAATCAGCCCCAGCATTTT
-	many	TRBJ2-7	TRBV7-8	15	CASSLAPGDLYEQYF	TGTGCCAGCAGCTTAGCGCCTGGGGACCTCTACGAGCAGTACTTC
-	-	TRBJ2-5	TRBV6-2/TRBV6-3	12	CASSRPGFTQYF	TGTGCCAGCAGTCGACCCGGGTTTACCCAGTACTTC
TRBD2	many	TRBJ2-7	TRBV5-1	14	CASSLAGGSTEQYF	TGCGCCAGCAGCTTGGCCGGGGGGAGTACCGAGCAGTACTTC